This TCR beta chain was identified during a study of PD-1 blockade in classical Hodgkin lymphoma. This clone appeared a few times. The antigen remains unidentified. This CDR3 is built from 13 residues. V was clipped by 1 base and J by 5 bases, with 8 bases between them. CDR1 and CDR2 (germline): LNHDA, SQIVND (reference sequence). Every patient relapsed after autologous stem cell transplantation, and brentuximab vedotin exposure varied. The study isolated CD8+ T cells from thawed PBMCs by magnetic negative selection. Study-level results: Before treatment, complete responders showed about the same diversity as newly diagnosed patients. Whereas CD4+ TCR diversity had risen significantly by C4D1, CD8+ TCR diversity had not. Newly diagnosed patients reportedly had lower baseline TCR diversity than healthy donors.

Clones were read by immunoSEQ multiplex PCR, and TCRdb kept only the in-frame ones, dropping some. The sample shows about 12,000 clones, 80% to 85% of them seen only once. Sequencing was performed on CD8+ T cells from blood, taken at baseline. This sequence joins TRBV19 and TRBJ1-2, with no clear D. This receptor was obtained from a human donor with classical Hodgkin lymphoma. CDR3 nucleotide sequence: TGTGCCAGTAGTATAGGGACGGTATATGGCTACACCTTC. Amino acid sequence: CASSIGTVYGYTF.